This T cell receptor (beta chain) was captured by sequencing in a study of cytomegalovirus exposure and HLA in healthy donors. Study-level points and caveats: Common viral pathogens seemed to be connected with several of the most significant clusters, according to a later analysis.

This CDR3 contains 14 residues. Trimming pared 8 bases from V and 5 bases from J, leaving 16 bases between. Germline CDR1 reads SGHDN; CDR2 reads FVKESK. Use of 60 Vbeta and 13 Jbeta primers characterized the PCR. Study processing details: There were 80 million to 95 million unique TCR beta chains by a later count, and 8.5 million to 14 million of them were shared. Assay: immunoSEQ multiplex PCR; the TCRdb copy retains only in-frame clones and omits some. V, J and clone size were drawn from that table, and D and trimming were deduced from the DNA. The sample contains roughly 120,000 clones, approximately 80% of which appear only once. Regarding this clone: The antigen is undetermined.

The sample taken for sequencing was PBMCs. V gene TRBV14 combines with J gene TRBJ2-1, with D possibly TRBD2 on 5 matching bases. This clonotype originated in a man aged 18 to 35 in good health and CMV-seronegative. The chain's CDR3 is CASGSRYGNNEQFF. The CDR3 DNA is TGTGCCAGCGGGAGCCGTTACGGAAACAATGAGCAGTTCTTC.